The T cell receptor beta chain described here comes from a study of control samples from healthy donors and cancer patients. Profiled with immunoSEQ multiplex PCR; TCRdb holds only in-frame clones, not every one. The table lists roughly 200,000 clones, 85% to 95% of them singletons. The origin of this receptor is a man over 45 in good health. The sequencing sample was made of blood.

The CDR3 here is CASSLRSPYEQYF. The CDR3 nucleotides are TGTGCCAGCAGTTTACGTAGCCCCTACGAGCAGTACTTC. V and J are TRBV6-6 and TRBJ2-7; no definite D call. The V gene lost 4 bases and the J gene lost 2 bases, with 9 bases spanning the gap. This CDR3 comprises 13 residues. CDR1 and CDR2 from the germline V gene are MNHNY and SVGAGI (reference sequence).